Described below is a single TCR beta chain sequence and its context. The antigen it recognizes is unknown. Base qualities are not provided; no much larger clone lies one nucleotide away. The germline ends are 9 bases apart after V is trimmed by 3 bases and J by 4 bases. From its cysteine to its phenylalanine, the CDR3 spans 13 amino acids. Left in the record is the CDR3 DNA by itself, 39 bases read in frame from the first base. Based on the germline V gene, the CDR1 and CDR2 sequences are SGHRS and YFSETQ. This sample stems from a study of PD-1 blockade in classical Hodgkin lymphoma (dated by TCRdb to 2019 to 2021). Describing the broader study: Nivolumab dosing was 3 mg/kg intravenously every 2 weeks, continuing until either disease progression or unacceptable toxicity. The study used TCR beta sequencing and CyTOF to define a peripheral blood immune signature of response to PD-1 blockade in classical Hodgkin lymphoma.

Study-level results and caveats: Trial patients with a complete response had baseline diversity similar to that of newly diagnosed patients, while partial responders and progressors had significantly lower diversity. CD4+ but not CD8+ TCR diversity rose significantly by C4D1 (p=0.0027 vs p=0.16), most apparent in complete responders (p=0.02). Baseline TCR diversity was reported to be lower in newly diagnosed patients than in healthy donors, and even lower in relapsed/refractory patients. Lower diversity was observed in patients in whom nivolumab was started less than 1 year after ASCT, and these patients were excluded from later analyses so that confounding by immune reconstitution would be avoided. The study was limited to a single clinical trial cohort, and causes of repertoire differences, possibly disease activity or prior therapy, remained undefined.

Genomic DNA was extracted with the Qiagen DNeasy kit from unsorted PBMCs and from negatively selected CD4+ and CD8+ fractions. TCR beta CDR3 regions were subjected to amplification by immunoSEQ multiplex PCR with primers that anneal to V and J segments. A synthetic immune receptor repertoire was used to minimize amplification bias, and any residual bias was removed computationally once sequencing was done. The original pipeline was this. Repertoire diversity was quantified as the Shannon entropy index using custom Python scripts. Unsorted, CD4+ and CD8+ repertoires were analyzed separately, except in combined analyses where CD4+ and CD8+ sequences were merged in silico. A clone was considered expanded if an increase in frequency of at least 2-fold after treatment relative to C1D1 was found, and a pseudocount of 0.5 was applied to clones undetected at baseline. Singleton clones were defined as clones with 0 or 1 copy at C1D1, and non-singleton clones were defined as clones with 2 or more copies. Clones expanded in unsorted samples were labelled as CD4+, CD8+ or unknown by matching protein sequences in sorted samples from the same patient. Wilcoxon tests on paired samples were used to test diversity changes from C1D1 to C4D1. This immuneACCESS table, as held by TCRdb, lists in-frame sequences with V and J called but not all clones. Of the missing ones, under half trace to an unresolved V gene in checked studies; the others have no known cause. The D gene and trimming were derived from the DNA, and the V and J assignments and clone size from that table. For this sample there are 13,000 or so clones; about 91% appear just once. Roughly a tenth of the sample lies in the top ten.

In light of the paper, this sample's time point label describes: cycle 1 day 1 (C1D1), immediately before nivolumab initiation. Every trial patient had relapsed following autologous stem cell transplantation, and prior brentuximab vedotin exposure was what differed among cohorts A, B and C. A total of over 55 patients with relapsed/refractory classical Hodgkin lymphoma made up the trial cohort, and each patient's best overall response was complete response, partial response or progressive disease. In the multi-cohort phase II CheckMate 205 trial, trial patients received single-agent nivolumab. An independent review committee assessed best overall response by applying the 2007 International Working Group response criteria. Trial PBMCs were collected immediately before nivolumab initiation (C1D1) and during therapy at cycle 2 day 1 and cycle 4 day 1. Peripheral blood was collected in 8 mL Vacutainer Cell Preparation Tubes, from which PBMCs were isolated by centrifugation and then cryopreserved.

The receptor comes from a human donor with classical Hodgkin lymphoma. The sample in question was peripheral blood mononuclear cells (PBMCs), obtained at baseline. Recombination linked TRBV5-1 to TRBJ2-3; no D gene call is confident. The nucleotides are TGCGCCAGCAGCTCAACTATGGCAGATACGCAGTATTTT. It specifies CASSSTMADTQYF.